This T cell receptor (beta chain) was captured in a study of a mutant IDH1 vaccine in newly diagnosed glioma. Study summary: Patients received vaccination from 4-6 weeks after radiotherapy alone, or with temozolomide cycles. Antecedent treatment encompassed radiotherapy, temozolomide, or their combination; the majority received both.

The table came from immunoSEQ multiplex PCR; TCRdb's copy has only in-frame clones and leaves some out. The table lists 45,000 or so clones, around 81% of them singletons. Described time point: week 35, safety follow-up. Topical imiquimod accompanied each vaccine dose, which consisted of 300 ug of mutant IDH1 20-mer peptide. The astrocytomas were IDH1-mutant, ATRX-negative, and WHO grade 3 or 4. Worth noting for this clone: Its matching antigen is unknown.

The sample here was PBMCs, taken from a glioma patient whose treatment included an IDH1 peptide vaccine. The sequence came from a woman aged 35 to 49 with glioma. Some clones in this sample may be carry-over from other donors' samples.

The CDR3 DNA sequence: TGTGCCAGCAGCTCTACGGGCACAGATACGCAGTATTTT. Translation gives CASSSTGTDTQYF. The chain carries TRBV5-4 and TRBJ2-3; D unclear. The CDR3 sequence is 13 residues long. Trimming took 3 bases from V and 1 from J, leaving 6 bases between them. Germline CDR1 is SGHNT and CDR2 is YYREEE (reference sequence).